This TCR beta chain is from a study of response to subunit inactivated influenza vaccine. In TCRdb, the RT-PCR reads were re-called with MiXCR into one record per CDR3 protein. The sample records around 760,000 distinct CDR3 sequences, more than 11% being singletons. Findings and caveats of the study: Only a handful of new T cells, the authors suggested, are recruited with each seasonal influenza vaccination.

V was pared by 0 bases and J by 9 bases, with 13 bases between. Germline-derived CDR1 and CDR2 are SGDLS and YYNGEE. The CDR3 is 14 amino acids. A note on this clonotype: Antigen specificity is unknown.

The specimen was PBMCs from blood, collected around 14 days before vaccination. The chain recombines TRBV9 with TRBJ2-1; D might be TRBD2 (7 bases). This TCR came from a man aged 50-60 years who received an inactivated influenza vaccine. The CDR3 here is CASSVEGGLREQFF. The CDR3, as DNA: TGTGCCAGCAGCGTAGAGGGGGGGCTTCGTGAGCAGTTCTTC.